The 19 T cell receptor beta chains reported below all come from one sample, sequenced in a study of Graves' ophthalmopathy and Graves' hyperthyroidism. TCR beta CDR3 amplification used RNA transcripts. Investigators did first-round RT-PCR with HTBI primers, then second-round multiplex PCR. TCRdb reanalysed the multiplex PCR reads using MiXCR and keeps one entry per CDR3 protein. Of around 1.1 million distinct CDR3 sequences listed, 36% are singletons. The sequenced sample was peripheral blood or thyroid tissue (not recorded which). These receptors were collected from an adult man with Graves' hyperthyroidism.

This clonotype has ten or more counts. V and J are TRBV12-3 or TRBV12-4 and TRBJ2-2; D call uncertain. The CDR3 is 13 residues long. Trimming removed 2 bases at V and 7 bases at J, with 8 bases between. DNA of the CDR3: TGTGCCAGCAGTTTAACCCAGCGCGGGGAGCTGTTTTTT. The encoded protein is CASSLTQRGELFF.

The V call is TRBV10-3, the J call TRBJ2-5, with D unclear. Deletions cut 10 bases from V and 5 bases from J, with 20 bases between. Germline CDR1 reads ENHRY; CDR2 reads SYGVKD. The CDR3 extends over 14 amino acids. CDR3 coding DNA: TGTGCCAGCAGCCTCGCTCCTTATTCGGAGACCCAGTACTTC. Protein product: CASSLAPYSETQYF.

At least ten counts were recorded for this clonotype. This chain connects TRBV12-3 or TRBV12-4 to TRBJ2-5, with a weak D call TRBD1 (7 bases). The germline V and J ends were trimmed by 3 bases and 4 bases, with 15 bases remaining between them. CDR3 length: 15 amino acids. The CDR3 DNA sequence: TGTGCCAGCAGTTTTTACAGGGGAGGTCGAGAGACCCAGTACTTC. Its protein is CASSFYRGGRETQYF.

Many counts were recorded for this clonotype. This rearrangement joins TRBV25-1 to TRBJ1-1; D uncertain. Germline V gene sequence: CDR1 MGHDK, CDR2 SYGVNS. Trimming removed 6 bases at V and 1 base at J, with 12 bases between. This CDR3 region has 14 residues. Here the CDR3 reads CASRPSRTNTEAFF. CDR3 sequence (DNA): TGTGCCAGCAGGCCTAGTAGGACGAACACTGAAGCTTTCTTT.

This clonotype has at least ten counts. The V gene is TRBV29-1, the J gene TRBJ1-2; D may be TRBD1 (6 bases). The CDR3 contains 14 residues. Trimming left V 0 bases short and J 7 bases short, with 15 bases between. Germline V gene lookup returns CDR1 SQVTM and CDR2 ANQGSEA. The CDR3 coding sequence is TGCAGCGTTGAAGACGGCCGGAAAGGGGGTGGCTACACCTTC. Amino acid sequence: CSVEDGRKGGGYTF.

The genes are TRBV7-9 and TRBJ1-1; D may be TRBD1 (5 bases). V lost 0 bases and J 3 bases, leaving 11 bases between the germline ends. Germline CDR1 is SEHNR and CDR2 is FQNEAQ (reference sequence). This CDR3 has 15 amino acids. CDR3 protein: CASSLAPGRYTEAFF. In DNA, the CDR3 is TGTGCCAGCAGCTTAGCCCCGGGACGGTACACTGAAGCTTTCTTT.

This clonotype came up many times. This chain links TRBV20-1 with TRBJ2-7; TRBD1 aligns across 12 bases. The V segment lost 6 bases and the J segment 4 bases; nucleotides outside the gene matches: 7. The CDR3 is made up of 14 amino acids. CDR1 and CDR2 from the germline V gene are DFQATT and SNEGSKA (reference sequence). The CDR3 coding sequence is TGCAGTGCCAGATGGGGACAGGGGGCTTACGAGCAGTACTTC. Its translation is CSARWGQGAYEQYF.

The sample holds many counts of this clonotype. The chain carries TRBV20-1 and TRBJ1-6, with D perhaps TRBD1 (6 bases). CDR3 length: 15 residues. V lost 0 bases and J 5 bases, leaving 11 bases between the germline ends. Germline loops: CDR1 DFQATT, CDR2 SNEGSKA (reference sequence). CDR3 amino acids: CSAREQGKNNSPLHF. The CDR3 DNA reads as TGCAGTGCTAGAGAACAGGGCAAGAATAATTCACCCCTCCACTTT.

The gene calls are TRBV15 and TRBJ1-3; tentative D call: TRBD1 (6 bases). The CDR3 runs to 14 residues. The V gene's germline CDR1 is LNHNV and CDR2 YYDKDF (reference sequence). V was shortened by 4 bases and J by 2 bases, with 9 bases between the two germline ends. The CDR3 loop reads CATSMGTPGNTIYF. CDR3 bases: TGTGCCACCAGCATGGGGACACCTGGAAACACCATATATTTT.

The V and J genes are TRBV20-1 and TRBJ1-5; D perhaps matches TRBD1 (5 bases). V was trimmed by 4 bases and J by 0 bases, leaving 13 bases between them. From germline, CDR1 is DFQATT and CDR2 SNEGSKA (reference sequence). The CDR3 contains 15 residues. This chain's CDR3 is CSANRDGNSNQPQHF. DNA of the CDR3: TGCAGTGCTAACCGGGACGGAAATAGCAATCAGCCCCAGCATTTT.

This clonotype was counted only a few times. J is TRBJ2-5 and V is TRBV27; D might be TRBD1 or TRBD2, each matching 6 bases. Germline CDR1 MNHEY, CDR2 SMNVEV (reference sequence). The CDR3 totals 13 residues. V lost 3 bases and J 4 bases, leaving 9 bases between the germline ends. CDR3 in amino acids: CASSFEGGETQYF. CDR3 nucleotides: TGTGCCAGCAGTTTTGAGGGGGGAGAGACCCAGTACTTC.

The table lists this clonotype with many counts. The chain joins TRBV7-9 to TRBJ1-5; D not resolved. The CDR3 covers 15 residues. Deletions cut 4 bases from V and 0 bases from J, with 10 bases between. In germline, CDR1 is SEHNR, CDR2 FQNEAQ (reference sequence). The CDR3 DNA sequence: TGTGCCAGCAGCTCCGAGGGCGTTAGCAATCAGCCCCAGCATTTT. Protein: CASSSEGVSNQPQHF.

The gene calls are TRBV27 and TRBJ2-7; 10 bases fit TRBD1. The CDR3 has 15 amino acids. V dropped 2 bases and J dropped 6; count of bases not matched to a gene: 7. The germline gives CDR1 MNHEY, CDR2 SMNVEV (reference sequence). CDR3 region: CASSLGTGALAEQYF. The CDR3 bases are TGTGCCAGCAGTTTAGGGACAGGGGCGCTGGCCGAGCAGTACTTC.

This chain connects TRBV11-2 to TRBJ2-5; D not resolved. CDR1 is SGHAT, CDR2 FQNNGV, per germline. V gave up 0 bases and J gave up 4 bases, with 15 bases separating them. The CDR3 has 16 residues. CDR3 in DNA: TGTGCCAGCAGCTTAGAGCTCAGGAGAGGTCCAGAGACCCAGTACTTC. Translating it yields CASSLELRRGPETQYF.

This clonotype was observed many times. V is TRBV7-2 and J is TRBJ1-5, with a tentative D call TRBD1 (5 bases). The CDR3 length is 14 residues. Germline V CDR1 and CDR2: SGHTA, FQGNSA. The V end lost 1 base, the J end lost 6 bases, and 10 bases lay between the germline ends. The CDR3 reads CASSLGWGGQPQHF. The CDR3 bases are TGTGCCAGCAGCTTAGGGTGGGGCGGTCAGCCCCAGCATTTT.

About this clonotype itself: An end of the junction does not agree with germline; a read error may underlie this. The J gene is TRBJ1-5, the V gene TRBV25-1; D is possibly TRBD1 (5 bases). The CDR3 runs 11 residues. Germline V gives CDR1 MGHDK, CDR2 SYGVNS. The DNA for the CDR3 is TGTGCCGGCAGGGCGAATCAGCCCCAGCATTTT. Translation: CAGRANQPQHF. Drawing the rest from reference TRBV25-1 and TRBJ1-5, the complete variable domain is EADIYQTPRYLVIGTGKKITLECSQTMGHDKMYWYQQDPGMELHLIHYSYGVNSTEKGDLSSESTVSRIRTEHFPLTLESARPSHTSQYLCAGRANQPQHFGDGTRLSIL.

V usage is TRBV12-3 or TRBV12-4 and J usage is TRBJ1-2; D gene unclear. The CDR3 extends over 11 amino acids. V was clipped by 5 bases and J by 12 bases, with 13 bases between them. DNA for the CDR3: TGTGCCAGCAGTGTGTACTCTGGAAACACCTTC. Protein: CASSVYSGNTF.

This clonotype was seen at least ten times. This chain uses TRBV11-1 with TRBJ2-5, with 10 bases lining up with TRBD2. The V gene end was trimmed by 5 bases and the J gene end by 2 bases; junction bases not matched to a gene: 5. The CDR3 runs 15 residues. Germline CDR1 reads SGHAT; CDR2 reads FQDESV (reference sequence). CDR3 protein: CASSPSGSWQETQYF. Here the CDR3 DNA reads TGTGCCAGCAGCCCTAGCGGGAGTTGGCAAGAGACCCAGTACTTC. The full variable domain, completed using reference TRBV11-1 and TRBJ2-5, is EAEVAQSPRYKITEKSQAVAFWCDPISGHATLYWYRQILGQGPELLVQFQDESVVDDSQLPKDRFSAERLKGVDSTLKIQPAELGDSAMYLCASSPSGSWQETQYFGPGTRLLVL.

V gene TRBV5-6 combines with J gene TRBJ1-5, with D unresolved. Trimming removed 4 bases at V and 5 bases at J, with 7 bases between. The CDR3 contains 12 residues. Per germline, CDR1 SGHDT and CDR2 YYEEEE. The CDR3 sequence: CASSRRHQPQHF. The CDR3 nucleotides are TGTGCCAGCAGCCGCCGCCATCAGCCCCAGCATTTT. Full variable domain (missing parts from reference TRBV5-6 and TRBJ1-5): DAGVTQSPTHLIKTRGQQVTLRCSPKSGHDTVSWYQQALGQGPQFIFQYYEEEERQRGNFPDRFSGHQFPNYSSELNVNALLLGDSALYLCASSRRHQPQHFGDGTRLSIL.